These 2 T cell receptor beta chains were sequenced from one sample in a study of CD8 T cells in Susac syndrome (dated by TCRdb to the late 2010s). The library was built by means of the immunoSEQ multiplex PCR assay. RNA was extracted with the RNeasy kit and roughly 0.45 to 1 ug was reverse transcribed using random hexamers. The public reads were reprocessed in TCRdb via fastp at Q25 and MiXCR, keeping in-frame beta chains. For every CDR3 protein sequence, its rows merge into one entry that carries the most common genes and DNA. Recorded for this sample are 100,000 to 150,000 distinct CDR3 sequences; just under 95% of them occurred a single time. In total, the top ten clones hold roughly 0.08% of the sample. The sequenced sample was CD4+ T cells from PBMCs. The receptors stem from a human donor in good health.

J is TRBJ1-5 and V is TRBV19; TRBD1 agrees at 9 bases. The germline CDR1 and CDR2 sequences are LNHDA and SQIVND (reference sequence). Germline trimming cut 6 bases from V and 4 bases from J; bases unmatched to any gene: 10. This CDR3 contains 16 residues. The CDR3 sequence: CASSPIGTGPNQPQHF. The CDR3 nucleotides are TGTGCCAGTAGCCCTATAGGGACAGGGCCAAATCAGCCCCAGCATTTT.

The chain joins TRBV30 to TRBJ1-4, with 9 bases lining up with TRBD1. Germline V CDR1 and CDR2: GTSNPN, SVGIG (reference sequence). V lost 0 bases, J lost 5 bases, and 1 base stayed unmatched. This CDR3 region has 14 residues. This CDR3 reads CAWSVTGGNEKLFF. In DNA, the CDR3 is TGTGCCTGGAGTGTAACAGGGGGCAATGAAAAACTGTTTTTT.